This TCR beta chain is drawn from a study of T cell repertoires in cytomegalovirus infection. General study results and limits: CMV-specific TCR beta clonotypes restricted by HLA-C were the ones dominating the ex vivo response.

This clonotype was seen at least ten times. What it binds is unknown. TCRdb itself ran the reads through MiXCR, one entry per CDR3 protein. The sample contains approximately 500,000 distinct CDR3 sequences, around 11% of which appear only once. The CDR3 covers 13 residues. Deletions cut 6 bases from V and 2 bases from J, with 10 bases between. Germline CDR1 and CDR2: LNHDA and SQIVND (reference sequence). The rearrangement links TRBV19 to TRBJ2-5; a weak D match, TRBD1 (5 bases). The receptor's source is a human donor in good health (CMV status not recorded). Some clones in this sample may be carry-over from other donors' samples. Sequencing was done on a sample of PBMCs. Here the CDR3 DNA reads TGTGCCAGTAGCAGGACATCTCAAGAGACCCAGTACTTC. Its protein is CASSRTSQETQYF.